The entry below describes one T cell receptor beta chain. This sample is part of a study of blood T cell repertoires in COVID-19. Overall study: The study drew acute and convalescent COVID-19 samples from the United States, Italy and Spain. PBMCs, B-cell-depleted T cells, or T cells provided the cDNA or gDNA that made up the material.

In the authors' workflow: Amplified reference gene primers provided the basis for estimating nucleated cell counts. Assay used: immunoSEQ multiplex PCR; TCRdb lists only in-frame clones, some missing. V and J calls plus clone size are reproduced from that table; the DNA served to infer D and trimming. The table records tens of thousands of clones, 65% to 80% of them present only once. Trimming stripped 5 bases from V and 7 bases from J, with 6 bases between. The CDR3 covers 10 residues. The germline V gene has CDR1 DFQATT and CDR2 SNEGSKA (reference sequence). The sample consisted of peripheral blood. V gene TRBV20-1 combines with J gene TRBJ2-1; D is perhaps TRBD2 (6 bases). The sequence derives from a human donor in a cohort sampled during active COVID-19. CDR3 bases: TGCAGTGCTGGGAGGAATGAGCAGTTCTTC. Translation: CSAGRNEQFF.